This TCR beta chain was obtained from a study of shared clonotypes between healthy human individuals. Regarding the study as a whole: It was anticipated that sequencing depth would influence how many clonotypes donors shared. The genetic and exposure-history diversity represented was limited by few donors.

About this clone: Antigen unknown.

The CDR3 covers 14 residues. Germline V CDR1 and CDR2: MDHEN, SYDVKM. V was clipped by 8 bases and J by 2 bases, with 15 bases between them. TCRdb's table, derived via immunoSEQ multiplex PCR, lists solely in-frame clones and lacks some. The table lists around 2.1 million clones, around 93% of them singletons. CD8 cells classed as naive were CD45RO-negative and positively selected for CCR7, excluding terminally differentiated effector memory CD45RA+ cells. The sequence was obtained from a man aged 18 to 35 in good health. Some clones in this sample may be carry-over from other donors' samples. The sample consisted of naive CD8+ T cells from PBMCs. V gene TRBV28 combines with J gene TRBJ1-1; D ambiguous. This chain's CDR3 is CASVTLRKNTEAFF. The CDR3 nucleotides read TGTGCCAGCGTCACCCTCCGGAAAAACACTGAAGCTTTCTTT.